This T cell receptor (beta chain) was sequenced during a study of blood T cells in healthy people across ages. Study information: Researchers report that template switching captured about one barcoded beta molecule per two T cells. Study findings and constraints: Roughly linearly, TCR beta diversity per million T cells fell as age increased.

Points on this clonotype: Antigen unknown.

Germline values: CDR1 SNHLY, CDR2 FYNNEI. V dropped 8 bases and J dropped 5; count of bases not matched to a gene: 14. This CDR3 is built from 16 residues. For the second PCR, which ran for 7 to 11 cycles, a sample-barcoded 5' primer and a J-beta primer mix were used. The authors tagged each cDNA molecule using a template-switch adaptor with 12 random nucleotides. In TCRdb, the 5' RACE reads were re-called with MiXCR into one record per CDR3 protein. The sample includes about 930,000 distinct CDR3 sequences, about 29% of them seen just once. These data also featured in a second study, about T cells of mothers and their children. That source reports: Input to cDNA synthesis comprised all extracted RNA, at a ratio of roughly 1.5 ug per 15 ul.

Sequenced: blood. The origin of this receptor is a woman aged 40 to 50 in good health. The chain couples TRBV2 to TRBJ1-4, with 7 bases fitting TRBD1. The CDR3 loop is CASSGSRSGGNEKLFF. For the CDR3, the DNA is TGTGCCAGCTCCGGGTCTCGCTCAGGGGGGAATGAAAAACTGTTTTTT.